A selection of T cell receptor beta chains follows, all from one sample in a study of blood T cell repertoires in COVID-19. Profiling relied on immunoSEQ multiplex PCR, and the TCRdb table lists in-frame clones only, not all of them. The sample carries 100,000 to 130,000 clones, 84% recorded once. Sequenced: peripheral blood. The receptors originated from a human donor in a cohort sampled during active COVID-19. The CDR3 runs from the conserved cysteine through the conserved F or W. D genes are given only for firm matches. Clone size is shown for a subset of rows, as once, few, many or a class of expanded clone.

CDR3nt | CDR3aa | d_gene | v_gene | abundance | j_gene
TGTGCCAGCAGGGAAGTCGGGATGAAGGAGACCCAGTACTTC | CASREVGMKETQYF | NA | TRBV3-1/TRBV3-2 | NA | TRBJ2-5
TGCGCCAGCAGTCTTTGGACAGCGAACACCGGGGAGCTGTTTTTT | CASSLWTANTGELFF | NA | TRBV5-1 | NA | TRBJ2-2
TGTGCCAGCAGTTTAATTTTTTCCAGGGTGAACACTGAAGCTTTCTTT | CASSLIFSRVNTEAFF | NA | TRBV28 | NA | TRBJ1-1
TGTGCCAGTAGTGTCTTCGGAGCGGGGAGCAATCAGCCCCAGCATTTT | CASSVFGAGSNQPQHF | NA | TRBV19 | NA | TRBJ1-5
TGCGCCAGCAGCCTCGGGGCAGGGGCCATGAACACTGAAGCTTTCTTT | CASSLGAGAMNTEAFF | NA | TRBV4-3 | NA | TRBJ1-1
TGCGCCAGCAGTGCAGGGGTCAACTATGGCTACACCTTC | CASSAGVNYGYTF | NA | TRBV10-2 | NA | TRBJ1-2
TGTGCCAGCAGCTTAGGGACAGCCGTTGTCGATGAGCAGTTCTTC | CASSLGTAVVDEQFF | NA | TRBV7-2 | NA | TRBJ2-1
TGTGCCAGTAGTATCCAGGCGGGATTCACAGATACGCAGTATTTT | CASSIQAGFTDTQYF | NA | TRBV19 | NA | TRBJ2-3
TGTGCCAGCAGCCTGACAGGAAATCAGCCCCAGCATTTT | CASSLTGNQPQHF | NA | TRBV7-2 | once | TRBJ1-5
TGTGCCAGCAGCTTAGCTTGGGAGACGGCAGATACGCAGTATTTT | CASSLAWETADTQYF | NA | TRBV7-2 | NA | TRBJ2-3
TGTGCCAGCAGTGAGGACAGGGGGCGGGAAAAACTGTTTTTT | CASSEDRGREKLFF | TRBD1 | TRBV2 | NA | TRBJ1-4
TGTGCCAGCAGAGCGGGACAGGGGACCTACAATGAGCAGTTCTTC | CASRAGQGTYNEQFF | TRBD1 | TRBV13 | NA | TRBJ2-1
TGTGCCAGCTCACCGGGACAGAGCTCTGGAAACACCATATATTTT | CASSPGQSSGNTIYF | TRBD1 | TRBV18 | NA | TRBJ1-3
TGTGCCACCAGCGATTGGGCCGGGAACCAAGAGACCCAGTACTTC | CATSDWAGNQETQYF | NA | TRBV24-1 | NA | TRBJ2-5
TGTGCCAGCAGAGGGACAGGGGTACACACTGAAGCTTTCTTT | CASRGTGVHTEAFF | TRBD1 | TRBV2 | NA | TRBJ1-1
TGTGCCAGCAGCGATCCCAACCGACAGGGCCCAAATTCACCCCTCCACTTT | CASSDPNRQGPNSPLHF | TRBD1 | TRBV11-2 | few | TRBJ1-6
TGTGCCAGCAGTGGCGCAGGGGGCGTTAGGAATGAGCAGTTCTTC | CASSGAGGVRNEQFF | TRBD1 | TRBV27 | NA | TRBJ2-1
TGTGCCAGCAGCCGGGGACAGGGGAGGGACACTGAAGCTTTCTTT | CASSRGQGRDTEAFF | TRBD1 | TRBV7-9 | NA | TRBJ1-1